This T cell receptor (beta chain) was identified in a study of beta chain features in type 1 diabetes listed by TCRdb under 2018. Regarding the research as a whole: Mean age, gender distribution, total cell number and subset yield were not different between patients and healthy donors. In the study, recently diagnosed type 1 diabetes patients and matched healthy donors were compared on the TCRB repertoires of their sorted circulating CD4+ T cell subsets. A total of approximately 110,000,000 sorted cells were examined across all samples, and a strong correlation was observed between cell number per subset and RNA yield. Naive and central memory subsets were obtained from all 28 donors, but regulatory and stem cell-like memory subsets were isolated from only 8 patients and 8 healthy donors. Paper-wide results and their limitations: PCR may preferentially amplify shorter templates, but because patient and control samples were amplified and corrected together, any resulting skew would affect both groups equally. Sequencing cDNA rather than genomic DNA could over-represent highly expressing activated cells, although activation and CD3 levels did not differ between groups. Naive, central memory and regulatory TCRB repertoires appeared to be more alike among patients than among healthy donors. At VDJ recombination sites, type 1 diabetes patients had fewer insertions and more deleted nucleotides, which implies abnormalities in thymic rearrangement. A moderate but significant shortening of TCRB CDR3 length was observed in type 1 diabetes patients in all four CD4+ subsets. Only small numbers of individuals were included in the HLA sub-analyses, which left unresolved whether HLA type had any influence on TCRB rearrangement.

Each donor gave one peripheral blood draw, averaging approximately 110 mL, which was collected into heparinised tubes. A BD FACSAria II was used to sort naive, central memory, regulatory and stem cell-like memory CD4+ T cells with a panel that included CD45RO, CCR7, CD25, CD127, CD95 and CD27. Purity was above 95% for every sorted population. PBMCs were isolated immediately by Lymphoprep density gradient centrifugation and stained directly without culture. Samples were stained and sorted in pairs, with one healthy donor and one patient per experiment, so that batch effects were minimized. This clone showed up just once. What antigen it recognizes has not been identified. Base qualities are not at hand, and no much larger clone is one base apart. The entire amount of isolated RNA was reverse transcribed using the High Capacity cDNA Reverse Transcription Kit, so the sequenced TCRB transcripts were expressed ones. Deep immunoSEQ sequencing was performed on naive, central memory and regulatory T cell samples, with an average of about 3.6 million total reads per sample. After sorted cells were lysed in RLT buffer, RNA was extracted with DNase-treated RNeasy Micro or Mini kits, with the choice depending on cell number. To prevent cross-contamination, each cell subset was processed individually, whereas patient and healthy donor samples were processed jointly. The immunoSEQ multiplex PCR was used to amplify TCRB sequences from cDNA, generating 87-bp fragments that spanned the CDR3 region. Amplicons were sequenced on the Illumina HiSeq platform. The original pipeline was this. PCR bias was computationally corrected using synthetic template baselines, reads within Hamming distance 2 were collapsed, and singletons that could not be merged were discarded. Reads were aligned against IMGT to assign V, D and J genes, CDR3 length and insertions or deletions at six rearrangement sites. Within each subset, clonotype counts were normalized to the number of sorted cells before true diversity and Gini coefficients were calculated with the tcR R package. Repertoire sharing was quantified using the overlap coefficient calculated on TCRB nucleotide sequences. Out-of-frame TCRB sequences from naive cells were analyzed to stand in for the pre-selection repertoire. The clones in this table, taken by TCRdb from immuneACCESS, are in-frame only. Not every clone is retained; where verified, under half of the shortfall comes from an unresolved V gene, and the cause of the rest is unknown. The V and J calls and the clone size are those of that table, but D and trimming were determined from the DNA. This sample has 500,000 to 700,000 clones in its table, and around 15% of those were observed once. Approximately 0.087% of the sample belongs to the ten largest clones.

CDR1 and CDR2, looked up from the germline V gene, are SGHNT and YENEEA. The cysteine opens and the phenylalanine closes a CDR3 of 13 amino acids. The read is trimmed to its CDR3 DNA, 39 bases read in frame from base 1. Between the V and J ends, shortened by 5 bases and 1 base respectively, the junction contains 9 bases. This chain joins TRBV11-3 to TRBJ2-7; tentative D gene TRBD1, with 5 bases matching. The TCR was taken from a man between 18 and 35 years old in good health. Input material: naive CD4+ T cells from blood. The cell subset or site label corresponds to: true naive CD4+ T cells. In nucleotides, the sequence is TGTGCCAGCAGCCCTAGGGGATCCTACGAGCAGTACTTC. Its protein is CASSPRGSYEQYF.